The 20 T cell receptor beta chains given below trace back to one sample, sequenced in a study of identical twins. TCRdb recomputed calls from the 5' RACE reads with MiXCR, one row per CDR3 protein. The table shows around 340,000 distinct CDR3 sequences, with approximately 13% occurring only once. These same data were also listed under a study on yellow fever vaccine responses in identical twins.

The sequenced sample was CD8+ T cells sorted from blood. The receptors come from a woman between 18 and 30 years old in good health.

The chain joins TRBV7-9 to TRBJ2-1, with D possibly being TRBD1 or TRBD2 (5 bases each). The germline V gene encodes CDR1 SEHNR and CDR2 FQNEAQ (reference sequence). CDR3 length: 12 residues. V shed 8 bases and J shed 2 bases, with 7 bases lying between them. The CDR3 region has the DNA TGTGCCAGCGAGGGGCCCTACAATGAGCAGTTCTTC. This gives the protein CASEGPYNEQFF.

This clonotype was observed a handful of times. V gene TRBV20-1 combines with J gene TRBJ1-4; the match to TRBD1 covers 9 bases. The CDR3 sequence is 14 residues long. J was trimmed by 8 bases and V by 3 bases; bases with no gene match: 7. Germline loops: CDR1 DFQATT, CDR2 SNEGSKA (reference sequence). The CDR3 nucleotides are TGCAGTGCTAGGGGACAGGGTAGAGAGGAAAAACTGTTTTTT. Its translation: CSARGQGREEKLFF.

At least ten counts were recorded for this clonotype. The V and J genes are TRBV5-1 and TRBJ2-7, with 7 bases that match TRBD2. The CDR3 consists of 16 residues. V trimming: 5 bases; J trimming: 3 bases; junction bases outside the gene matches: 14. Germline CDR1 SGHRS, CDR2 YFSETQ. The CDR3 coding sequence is TGCGCCAGCAGTAACCCCCTGGGAGGGCTATACTACGAGCAGTACTTC. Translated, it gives CASSNPLGGLYYEQYF.

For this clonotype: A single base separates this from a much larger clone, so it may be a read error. The DNA of the CDR3 is TGTGCCAGCACAATCCGGGACAGGGTCACCGGGGGGCTGTTTTTT. Residues: CASTIRDRVTGGLFF. V is TRBV12-3 or TRBV12-4 and J is TRBJ2-2; 9 bases match TRBD1. This CDR3 contains 15 residues.

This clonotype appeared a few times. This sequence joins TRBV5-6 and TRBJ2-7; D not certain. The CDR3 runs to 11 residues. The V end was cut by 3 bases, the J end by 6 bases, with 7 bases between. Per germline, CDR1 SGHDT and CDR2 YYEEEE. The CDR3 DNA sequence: TGTGCCAGCAGCTATACGAGCGAGCAGTACTTC. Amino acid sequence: CASSYTSEQYF. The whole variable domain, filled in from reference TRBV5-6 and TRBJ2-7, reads DAGVTQSPTHLIKTRGQQVTLRCSPKSGHDTVSWYQQALGQGPQFIFQYYEEEERQRGNFPDRFSGHQFPNYSSELNVNALLLGDSALYLCASSYTSEQYFGPGTRLTVT.

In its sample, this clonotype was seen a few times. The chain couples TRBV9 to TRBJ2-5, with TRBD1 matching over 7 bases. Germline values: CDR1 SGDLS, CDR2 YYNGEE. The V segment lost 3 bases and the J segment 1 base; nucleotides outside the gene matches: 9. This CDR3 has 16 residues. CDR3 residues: CASSEGATLSQETQYF. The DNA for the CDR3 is TGTGCCAGCAGCGAGGGGGCGACACTCAGCCAAGAGACCCAGTACTTC.

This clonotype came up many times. The CDR3, as DNA: TGCAGCGTTGAGGGACTAGCGGTTTACAATGAGCAGTTCTTC. Translated, it gives CSVEGLAVYNEQFF. This chain uses TRBV29-1 with TRBJ2-1, with 11 positions matching TRBD2. Germline CDR1 and CDR2: SQVTM and ANQGSEA. The CDR3 has 14 residues. Trimming at V came to 3 bases and at J to 4 bases, leaving 2 bases not matched to a gene.

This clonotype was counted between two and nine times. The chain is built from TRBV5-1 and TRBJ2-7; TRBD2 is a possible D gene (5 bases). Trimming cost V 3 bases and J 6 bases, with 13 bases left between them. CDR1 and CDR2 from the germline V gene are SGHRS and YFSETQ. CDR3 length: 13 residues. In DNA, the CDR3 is TGCGCCAGCAGCTCAAGGACGGGGAGCGAGCAGTACTTC. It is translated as CASSSRTGSEQYF.

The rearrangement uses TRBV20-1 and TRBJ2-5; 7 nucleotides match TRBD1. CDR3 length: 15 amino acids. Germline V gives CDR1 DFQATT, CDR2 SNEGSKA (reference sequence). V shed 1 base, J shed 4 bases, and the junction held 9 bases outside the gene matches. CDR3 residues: CSARAHSTGRETQYF. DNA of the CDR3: TGCAGTGCTAGAGCACACTCGACAGGGAGAGAGACCCAGTACTTC.

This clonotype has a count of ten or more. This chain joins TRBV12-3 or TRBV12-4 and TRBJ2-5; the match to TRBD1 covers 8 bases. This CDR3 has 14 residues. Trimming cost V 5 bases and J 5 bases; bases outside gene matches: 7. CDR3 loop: CASSPTGGYETQYF. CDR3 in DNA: TGTGCCAGCAGTCCCACAGGGGGTTACGAGACCCAGTACTTC.

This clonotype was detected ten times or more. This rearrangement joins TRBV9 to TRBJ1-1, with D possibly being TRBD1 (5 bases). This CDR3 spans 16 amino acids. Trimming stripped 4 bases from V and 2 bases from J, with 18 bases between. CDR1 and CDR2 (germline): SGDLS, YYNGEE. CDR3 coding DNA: TGTGCCAGCAGCCTGAATAATGACAGTCCCAACACTGAAGCTTTCTTT. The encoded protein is CASSLNNDSPNTEAFF.

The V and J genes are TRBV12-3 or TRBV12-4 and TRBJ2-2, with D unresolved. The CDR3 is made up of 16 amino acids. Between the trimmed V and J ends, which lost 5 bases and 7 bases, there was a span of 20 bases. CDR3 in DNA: TGTGCCAGCAGTCCCCCCCTGGCAGGAATCGGCGGGGAGCTGTTTTTT. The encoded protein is CASSPPLAGIGGELFF.

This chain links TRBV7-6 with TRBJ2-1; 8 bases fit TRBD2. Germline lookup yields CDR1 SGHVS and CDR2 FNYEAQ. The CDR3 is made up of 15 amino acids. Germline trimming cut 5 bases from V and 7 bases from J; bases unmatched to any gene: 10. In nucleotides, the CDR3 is TGTGCCAGCAGCCTCGGGGGGGCCGAGGGTAATGAGCAGTTCTTC. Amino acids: CASSLGGAEGNEQFF.

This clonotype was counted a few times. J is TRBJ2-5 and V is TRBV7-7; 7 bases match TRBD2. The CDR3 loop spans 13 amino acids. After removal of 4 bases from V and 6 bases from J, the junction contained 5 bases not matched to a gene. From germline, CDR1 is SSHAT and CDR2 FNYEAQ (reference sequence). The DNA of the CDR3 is TGTGCCAGCAGCTCTGGGGGGGAGAAGACCCAGTACTTC. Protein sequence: CASSSGGEKTQYF.

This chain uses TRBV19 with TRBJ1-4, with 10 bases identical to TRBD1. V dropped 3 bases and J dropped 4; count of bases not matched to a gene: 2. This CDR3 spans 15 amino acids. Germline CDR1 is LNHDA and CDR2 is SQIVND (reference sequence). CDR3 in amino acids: CASSIWDRGNEKLFF. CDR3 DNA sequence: TGTGCCAGTAGTATTTGGGACAGGGGTAATGAAAAACTGTTTTTT.

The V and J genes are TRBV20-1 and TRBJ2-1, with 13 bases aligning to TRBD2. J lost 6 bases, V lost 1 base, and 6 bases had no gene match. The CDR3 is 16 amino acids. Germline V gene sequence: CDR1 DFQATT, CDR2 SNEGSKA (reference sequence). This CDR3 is CSARGGGLAGVNEQFF. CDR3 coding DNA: TGCAGTGCTAGAGGGGGAGGACTAGCGGGAGTCAATGAGCAGTTCTTC.

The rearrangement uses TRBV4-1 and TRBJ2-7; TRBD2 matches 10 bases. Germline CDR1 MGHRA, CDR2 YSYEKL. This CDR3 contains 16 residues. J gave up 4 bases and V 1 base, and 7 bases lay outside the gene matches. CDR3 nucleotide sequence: TGCGCCAGCAGCCAAGTAGGTAGCGGGGGGAAATACGAGCAGTACGTC. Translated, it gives CASSQVGSGGKYEQYV.

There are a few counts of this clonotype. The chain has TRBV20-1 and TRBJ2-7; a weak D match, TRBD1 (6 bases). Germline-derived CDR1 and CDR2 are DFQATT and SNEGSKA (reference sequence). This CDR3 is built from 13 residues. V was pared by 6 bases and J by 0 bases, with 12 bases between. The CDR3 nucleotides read TGCAGTGCAACCCGACAGGACTCCTACGAGCAGTACGTC. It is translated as CSATRQDSYEQYV.

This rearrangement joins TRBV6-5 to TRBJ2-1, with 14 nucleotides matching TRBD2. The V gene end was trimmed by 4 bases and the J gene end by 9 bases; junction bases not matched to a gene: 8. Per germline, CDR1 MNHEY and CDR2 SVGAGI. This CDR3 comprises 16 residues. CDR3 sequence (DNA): TGTGCCAGCAGTTGGGGACTAGCGGGAGTAAGAAGTGAGCAGTTCTTC. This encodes CASSWGLAGVRSEQFF.

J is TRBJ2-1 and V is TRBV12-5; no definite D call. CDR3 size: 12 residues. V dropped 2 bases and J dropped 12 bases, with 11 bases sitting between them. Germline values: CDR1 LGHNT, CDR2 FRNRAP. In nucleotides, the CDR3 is TGTGCTAGTGGTTTGATGGCTTACGGGCAGTTCTTC. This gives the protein CASGLMAYGQFF. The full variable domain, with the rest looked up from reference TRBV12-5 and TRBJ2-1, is DARVTQTPRHKVTEMGQEVTMRCQPILGHNTVFWYRQTMMQGLELLAYFRNRAPLDDSGMPKDRFSAEMPDATLATLKIQPSEPRDSAVYFCASGLMAYGQFFGPGTRLTVL.